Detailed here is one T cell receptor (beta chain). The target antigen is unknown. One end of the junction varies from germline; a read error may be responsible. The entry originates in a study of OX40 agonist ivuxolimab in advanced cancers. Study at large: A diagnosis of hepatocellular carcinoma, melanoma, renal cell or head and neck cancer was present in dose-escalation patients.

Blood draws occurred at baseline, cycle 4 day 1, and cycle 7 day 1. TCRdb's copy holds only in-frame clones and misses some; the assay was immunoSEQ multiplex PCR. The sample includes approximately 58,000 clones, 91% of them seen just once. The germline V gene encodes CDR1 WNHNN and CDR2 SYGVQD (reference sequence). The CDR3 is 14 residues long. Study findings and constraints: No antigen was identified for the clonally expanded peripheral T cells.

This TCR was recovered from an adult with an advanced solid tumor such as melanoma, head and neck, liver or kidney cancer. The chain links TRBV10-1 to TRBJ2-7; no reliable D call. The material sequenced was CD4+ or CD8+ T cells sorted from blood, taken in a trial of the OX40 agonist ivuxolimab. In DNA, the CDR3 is TGCGCCAGCAGTACCGGTTCCCCATCCTCCGAGCAGTACTTC. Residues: CASSTGSPSSEQYF.